Below, 16 T cell receptor beta chains from the same sample are listed, as sequenced in a study of blood T cell repertoires in COVID-19. The method was immunoSEQ multiplex PCR; TCRdb's version includes in-frame clones alone and lacks a portion of them. The sample lists about 93,000 clones, around four fifths occurring once. The sequenced sample consisted of peripheral blood. These receptors were collected from a human donor in a cohort sampled during active COVID-19.

The J gene is TRBJ2-1, the V gene TRBV10-3, with TRBD2 identical over 9 bases. Germline CDR1 is ENHRY and CDR2 is SYGVKD. Trimming cost V 7 bases and J 4 bases; bases outside gene matches: 17. The CDR3 is made up of 18 amino acids. The CDR3 DNA reads as TGTGCCATCAAAGAATCCAGTAGCGGGAGTGTGGTTTACAATGAGCAGTTCTTC. This translates into CAIKESSSGSVVYNEQFF.

This clone was recorded only once. V is TRBV2 and J is TRBJ1-6, with D hard to call. V was cut by 3 bases and J by 9 bases, with 12 bases left in between. Germline values: CDR1 SNHLY, CDR2 FYNNEI. The CDR3 is 14 amino acids. CDR3 in amino acids: CASSDGLRSSPLHF. DNA for the CDR3: TGTGCCAGCAGTGATGGACTACGTAGTTCACCCCTCCACTTT.

The gene calls are TRBV2 and TRBJ2-7; TRBD1 aligns across 8 bases. Trimming at V came to 6 bases and at J to 0 bases, leaving 4 bases not matched to a gene. This CDR3 has 14 residues. Germline assignment: CDR1 SNHLY and CDR2 FYNNEI. CDR3 sequence reads: CASSTQGASYEQYF. DNA for the CDR3: TGTGCCAGCAGCACCCAGGGGGCCTCCTACGAGCAGTACTTC.

J is TRBJ2-2 and V is TRBV19, with 9 bases fitting TRBD2. CDR3 length: 16 residues. CDR1 is LNHDA and CDR2 is SQIVND in the germline V gene (reference sequence). J lost 5 bases, V lost 2 bases, and 6 bases had no gene match. The CDR3: CASSITSGLLTGELFF. DNA for the CDR3: TGTGCCAGTAGTATAACTAGCGGGCTTCTTACCGGGGAGCTGTTTTTT.

The sample holds a few counts of this clone. This chain links TRBV7-9 with TRBJ2-5; D not certain. This CDR3 has 12 residues. V was shortened by 2 bases and J by 5 bases, with 6 bases between the two germline ends. Germline V gene lookup returns CDR1 SEHNR and CDR2 FQNEAQ (reference sequence). CDR3: CASSLSGETQYF. CDR3 DNA sequence: TGTGCCAGCAGCTTATCCGGGGAGACCCAGTACTTC.

CDR3 bases: TGTGCCTCCAGGGCGCTAGGCTACACCTTC. Translating gives CASRALGYTF. The rearrangement links TRBV2 to TRBJ1-2; D possibly corresponds to TRBD1 (5 bases). The CDR3 is 10 residues long. CDR1 and CDR2 from the germline V gene are SNHLY and FYNNEI. V shed 11 bases and J shed 8 bases, with 12 bases lying between them.

The chain joins TRBV2 to TRBJ2-7; TRBD1 is a possible D gene (6 bases). CDR3 length: 13 residues. V dropped 5 bases and J dropped 6 bases, with 14 bases sitting between them. Germline assignment: CDR1 SNHLY and CDR2 FYNNEI. CDR3 sequence reads: CASSTTGISEQYF. CDR3 bases: TGTGCCAGCAGTACCACAGGGATCTCCGAGCAGTACTTC.

The V and J genes are TRBV5-1 and TRBJ1-2; D is undetermined. The CDR3 spans 13 residues. The germline V and J ends were trimmed by 5 bases and 3 bases, with 11 bases remaining between them. Germline CDR1 is SGHRS and CDR2 is YFSETQ. The CDR3 spells CASSSSADYGYTF. Here the CDR3 DNA reads TGCGCCAGCAGTAGTTCTGCCGACTATGGCTACACCTTC.

This chain uses TRBV12-3 or TRBV12-4 with TRBJ1-5; D remains unclear. CDR3 length equals 12 residues. The V end lost 3 bases, the J end lost 7 bases, and 7 bases lay between the germline ends. This chain's CDR3 is CASSFPGQPQHF. CDR3 in DNA: TGTGCCAGCAGTTTCCCGGGGCAGCCCCAGCATTTT.

J is TRBJ2-7 and V is TRBV7-8; D is uncertain. V lost 1 base and J lost 2, with 15 bases in between. This CDR3 spans 16 amino acids. Germline V gives CDR1 SGHVS, CDR2 FQNEAQ. CDR3 sequence (DNA): TGTGCCAGCAGCTTAGAAGGTTCCCTGGCGGCCTACGAGCAGTACTTC. Residues: CASSLEGSLAAYEQYF.

The rearrangement joins TRBV18 to TRBJ1-1; 8 positions match TRBD1. Germline V gene lookup returns CDR1 KGHSH and CDR2 LQKENI. V gave up 3 bases and J gave up 4 bases; unmatched junction bases: 10. The CDR3 covers 16 residues. The CDR3 sequence is CASSPYGQGAGTEAFF. The CDR3 DNA follows: TGTGCCAGCTCACCCTATGGACAGGGCGCGGGCACTGAAGCTTTCTTT.

The chain uses TRBV13 and TRBJ2-5, with unresolved D. CDR3 length equals 13 residues. Germline V lookup: CDR1 PRHDT, CDR2 FYEKMQ (reference sequence). Deletions cut 5 bases from V and 7 bases from J, with 14 bases between. CDR3 DNA: TGTGCCAGCAGCACATCAGGAATCGGGACCCAGTACTTC. Translating it yields CASSTSGIGTQYF.

V is TRBV15 and J is TRBJ1-2, with D perhaps matching TRBD1 (6 bases). This CDR3 spans 13 amino acids. The V end was cut by 4 bases, the J end by 7 bases, with 13 bases between. CDR1 LNHNV and CDR2 YYDKDF come from the germline V gene (reference sequence). The CDR3 sequence: CATSTPDSSGYTF. DNA for the CDR3: TGTGCCACCAGCACCCCGGACAGCTCTGGCTACACCTTC.

The chain links TRBV7-2 to TRBJ1-3; TRBD1 aligns across 7 bases. This CDR3 has 15 residues. The germline CDR1 and CDR2 sequences are SGHTA and FQGNSA. V shed 5 bases and J 4 bases; nucleotides not matched to a gene: 8. The CDR3 DNA reads as TGTGCCAGCAGCCTGCCGCCGGGACAGGGAAACACCATATATTTT. As protein: CASSLPPGQGNTIYF.

V is TRBV7-2 and J is TRBJ1-6; D might be TRBD1 (5 bases). The CDR3 is 14 residues long. Germline assignment: CDR1 SGHTA and CDR2 FQGNSA. V lost 1 base, J lost 8 bases, and 9 bases lay in between. The CDR3 protein is CASSLEGADSPLHF. CDR3 coding DNA: TGTGCCAGCAGCTTAGAAGGGGCGGATTCACCCCTCCACTTT. Full variable domain (outside the CDR3, taken from reference TRBV7-2 and TRBJ1-6): GAGVSQSPSNKVTEKGKDVELRCDPISGHTALYWYRQSLGQGLEFLIYFQGNSAPDKSGLPSDRFSAERTGGSVSTLTIQRTQQEDSAVYLCASSLEGADSPLHFGNGTRLTVT.

CDR3 DNA: TGTGCCAGTAAAATGGAGGCAACCGGCTATGGCTACACCTTC. Translating it yields CASKMEATGYGYTF. V is TRBV19 and J is TRBJ1-2; D unresolved. V was shortened by 7 bases and J by 4 bases, with 16 bases between the two germline ends. Germline lookup yields CDR1 LNHDA and CDR2 SQIVND (reference sequence). CDR3 length: 14 amino acids.